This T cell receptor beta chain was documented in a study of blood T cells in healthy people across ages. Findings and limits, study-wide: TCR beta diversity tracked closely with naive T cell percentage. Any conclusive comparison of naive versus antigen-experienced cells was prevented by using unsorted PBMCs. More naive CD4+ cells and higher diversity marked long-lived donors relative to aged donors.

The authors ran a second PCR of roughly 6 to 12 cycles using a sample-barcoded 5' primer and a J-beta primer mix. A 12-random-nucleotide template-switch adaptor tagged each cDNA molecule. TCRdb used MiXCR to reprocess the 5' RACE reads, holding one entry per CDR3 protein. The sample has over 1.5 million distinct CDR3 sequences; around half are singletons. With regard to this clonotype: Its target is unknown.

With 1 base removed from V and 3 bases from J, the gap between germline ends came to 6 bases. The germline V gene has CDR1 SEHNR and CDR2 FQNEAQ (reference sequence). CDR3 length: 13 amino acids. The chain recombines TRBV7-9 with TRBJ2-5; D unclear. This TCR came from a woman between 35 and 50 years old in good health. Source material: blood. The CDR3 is CASSLVVKETQYF. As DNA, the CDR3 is TGTGCCAGCAGCTTAGTGGTAAAAGAGACCCAGTACTTC.